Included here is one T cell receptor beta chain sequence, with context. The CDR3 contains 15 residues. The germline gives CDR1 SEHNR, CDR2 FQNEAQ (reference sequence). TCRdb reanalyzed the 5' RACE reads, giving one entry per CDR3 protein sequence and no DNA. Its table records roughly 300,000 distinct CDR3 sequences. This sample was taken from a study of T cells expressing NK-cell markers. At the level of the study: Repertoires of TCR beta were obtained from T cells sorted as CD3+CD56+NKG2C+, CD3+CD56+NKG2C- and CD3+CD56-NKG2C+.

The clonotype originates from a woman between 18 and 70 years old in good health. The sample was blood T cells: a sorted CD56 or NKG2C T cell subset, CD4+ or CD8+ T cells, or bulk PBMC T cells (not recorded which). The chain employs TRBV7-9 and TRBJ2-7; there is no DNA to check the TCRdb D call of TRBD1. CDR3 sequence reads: CASSSHSGTTYEQYF.